A single TCR beta chain is shown here with its context. Germline V gives CDR1 SGHTA, CDR2 FQGNSA. The CDR3 loop spans 13 amino acids. After removal of 3 bases from V and 5 bases from J, the junction contained 2 bases not matched to a gene. As processed by the authors: Amplification of reference gene primers was used by the study to estimate nucleated cell counts. Method: immunoSEQ multiplex PCR; TCRdb's copy keeps in-frame clones and lacks some. V, J and clone size reflect that table, while D and trimming were determined from the DNA. The table includes roughly 70,000 clones, around 90% detected once. The record originates from a study of blood T cell repertoires in COVID-19. Whole-study context: Acute-phase and convalescent COVID-19 samples originated in the United States, Italy and Spain. The cDNA or gDNA used as material had been derived from T cells, B-cell-depleted T cells, or PBMCs.

This chain links TRBV7-2 with TRBJ1-1; the match to TRBD1 covers 8 bases. The sample comprised peripheral blood. The receptor was derived from a woman at least 80 years old with active or convalescent COVID-19. The chain's CDR3 is CASSFGTGTEAFF. The CDR3 DNA follows: TGTGCCAGCAGCTTTGGGACAGGAACTGAAGCTTTCTTT.